This TCR beta chain was identified during a study of blood T cells in healthy people across ages. The study's findings and limits: Unsorted PBMC material precluded a definitive naive versus antigen-experienced comparison.

This clonotype was seen only a few times. Its antigen is unidentified. Primers used in a second PCR of roughly 7 to 12 cycles were a sample-barcoded 5' primer and a J-beta primer mix. A single record per CDR3 protein comes from TCRdb applying MiXCR to the 5' RACE reads. The data contain some 940,000 distinct CDR3 sequences, approximately 32% of them seen just once; the ten biggest clones take up about 10%. These sequences were also reported in another study, on T cells of mothers and their children.

Input material: blood. The sequence came from a woman between 35 and 50 years old in good health.

CDR3 coding DNA: TGTGCCAGCAGTTTAAGAGGTTACACCGGGGAGCTGTTTTTT. It codes for CASSLRGYTGELFF. This chain links TRBV28 with TRBJ2-2; no reliable D call. Germline-derived CDR1 and CDR2 are MDHEN and SYDVKM. This CDR3 is built from 14 residues. The V gene lost 2 bases and the J gene lost 3 bases, with 7 bases spanning the gap.